This note documents a single T cell receptor beta chain sequence. What it binds is unknown. The data are from a study of cytomegalovirus exposure and HLA in healthy donors. Germline CDR1 SEHNR, CDR2 FQNEAQ (reference sequence). Losses at the gene ends were 4 bases for V and 6 bases for J; bases not matched to a gene: 4. The CDR3 covers 14 residues. Study-wide results and caveats: Most TCR beta V segments were productive about 87% or about 30% of the time in an earlier analysis. Fewer N-insertions than the 666-donor mean were reportedly shown by an Asian-associated ancestry cluster in a later analysis. The authors later found most CMV-associated TCR beta chains appeared HLA-restricted. Other equally common chains were less clonally expanded than HLA-associated TCR beta chains, a later analysis showed.

Use of 60 Vbeta and 13 Jbeta primers characterized the PCR. Produced via immunoSEQ multiplex PCR; TCRdb's table is partial and in-frame only. The sample consists of roughly 150,000 clones, around three quarters of them appearing once. The chain joins TRBV7-9 to TRBJ1-1; the match to TRBD1 covers 11 bases. This receptor was identified in a man aged 35 to 55 in good health and CMV-seropositive. Input material: PBMCs. CDR3 DNA: TGTGCCAGCAGCTCGGGACAGGGGGTCTCTGAAGCTTTCTTT. It yields the protein CASSSGQGVSEAFF.